One sample yielded the 29 T cell receptor beta chains listed below, sequenced in a study of shared clonotypes between healthy human individuals. This table comes from immunoSEQ multiplex PCR, and its TCRdb copy is limited to in-frame clones, with some not included. The table shows about 1 million clones, with roughly 80% occurring only once. The sequencing input was memory CD4+ T cells sorted from blood. Subset indicated: CD45RA-negative fraction. These receptors were obtained from a man between 18 and 29 years old in good health.

J is TRBJ2-5 and V is TRBV4-1; 9 nucleotides match TRBD2. Germline V CDR1 and CDR2: MGHRA, YSYEKL. This CDR3 is built from 18 residues. The ends lost 0 bases at V and 1 base at J; junction bases unmatched: 9. CDR3 nucleotide sequence: TGCGCCAGCAGCCAAGATCCCTATAGCGGGAGACTCCAAGAGACCCAGTACTTC. It translates to CASSQDPYSGRLQETQYF.

This chain connects TRBV15 to TRBJ2-7; perhaps TRBD1 as D (6 bases). Deletions cut 1 base from V and 1 base from J, with 8 bases between. CDR3 length equals 14 residues. Germline CDR1 reads LNHNV; CDR2 reads YYDKDF (reference sequence). As DNA, the CDR3 is TGTGCCACCAGCAGAGTAACAGGGTCCTACGAGCAGTACTTC. Protein: CATSRVTGSYEQYF. Together with reference TRBV15 and TRBJ2-7, the CDR3 gives the full variable domain: DAMVIQNPRYQVTQFGKPVTLSCSQTLNHNVMYWYQQKSSQAPKLLFHYYDKDFNNEADTPDNFQSRRPNTSFCFLDIRSPGLGDTAMYLCATSRVTGSYEQYFGPGTRLTVT.

This clone was observed a handful of times. V is TRBV2 and J is TRBJ1-2; D not certain. The CDR3 consists of 13 residues. Trimming cost V 5 bases and J 8 bases, with 15 bases left between them. Germline CDR1 reads SNHLY; CDR2 reads FYNNEI. CDR3 loop: CASSSGRVGGYTF. The CDR3 DNA reads as TGTGCCAGCAGTTCGGGCCGCGTGGGGGGCTACACCTTC.

The rearrangement uses TRBV19 and TRBJ2-7, with 10 bases fitting TRBD1. The CDR3 totals 14 residues. The J segment lost 6 bases and the V segment lost 8 bases, leaving 10 bases of the junction unmatched. Germline-derived CDR1 and CDR2 are LNHDA and SQIVND (reference sequence). CDR3 DNA sequence: TGTGCCAGTGCAGGAGGGGACAGGGGTTTCGAGCAGTACTTC. Amino acids: CASAGGDRGFEQYF.

The chain links TRBV11-3 to TRBJ2-7; TRBD2 might be the D (6 bases). This CDR3 spans 13 amino acids. V gave up 5 bases and J gave up 6 bases, with 14 bases separating them. Germline CDR1 and CDR2: SGHNT and YENEEA. CDR3 region: CASSRGGRCEQYF. The CDR3 bases are TGTGCCAGCAGCCGGGGAGGAAGATGCGAGCAGTACTTC. Filled out from reference TRBV11-3 and TRBJ2-7, the complete variable domain reads EAGVVQSPRYKIIEKKQPVAFWCNPISGHNTLYWYLQNLGQGPELLIRYENEEAVDDSQLPKDRFSAERLKGVDSTLKIQPAELGDSAVYLCASSRGGRCEQYFGPGTRLTVT.

The J gene is TRBJ2-5, the V gene TRBV29-1; D ambiguous. V was trimmed by 2 bases and J by 4 bases, leaving 8 bases between them. This CDR3 contains 12 residues. The germline CDR1 and CDR2 sequences are SQVTM and ANQGSEA. The CDR3 DNA is TGCAGCGTTGAACCCAGTGCAGAGACCCAGTACTTC. Its translation: CSVEPSAETQYF.

This chain joins TRBV5-5 and TRBJ2-5; no clear D gene. Per the germline V gene, CDR1 is SGHKS and CDR2 is YYEKEE (reference sequence). Between the trimmed V and J ends, which lost 6 bases and 2 bases, there was a span of 14 bases. The CDR3 is 14 amino acids. Here the CDR3 DNA reads TGTGCCAGCACATATCCAGGCCGACAAGAGACCCAGTACTTC. It yields the protein CASTYPGRQETQYF.

This rearrangement joins TRBV14 to TRBJ2-7, with D hard to call. The CDR3 length is 15 residues. The germline V gene has CDR1 SGHDN and CDR2 FVKESK. V was shortened by 1 base and J by 0 bases, with 10 bases between the two germline ends. CDR3 DNA sequence: TGTGCCAGCAGCCAAGTCCCCCGGAACTCCTACGAGCAGTACTTC. It encodes CASSQVPRNSYEQYF.

J is TRBJ2-1 and V is TRBV18, with D maybe TRBD2 (5 bases). Germline assignment: CDR1 KGHSH and CDR2 LQKENI. V lost 6 bases to trimming and J lost 4 bases, with 10 bases between them. This CDR3 has 13 residues. The CDR3 spells CASSRSGYNEQFF. Written as DNA, the CDR3 is TGTGCCAGCTCCAGGAGCGGATACAATGAGCAGTTCTTC.

The chain uses TRBV7-8 and TRBJ2-2, with 8 bases lining up with TRBD2. Germline trimming cut 5 bases from V and 1 base from J; bases unmatched to any gene: 6. This CDR3 has 16 amino acids. Germline V lookup: CDR1 SGHVS, CDR2 FQNEAQ. The CDR3 sequence: CASSQNSGGNTGELFF. DNA for the CDR3: TGTGCCAGCAGCCAAAACAGCGGGGGGAACACCGGGGAGCTGTTTTTT.

This chain joins TRBV5-4 and TRBJ2-7, with 10 bases matching TRBD1. The germline V gene has CDR1 SGHNT and CDR2 YYREEE (reference sequence). The V gene end was trimmed by 1 base and the J gene end by 4 bases; junction bases not matched to a gene: 5. The CDR3 covers 15 residues. CDR3 nucleotides: TGTGCCAGCAGCTTGACGGGACAGGGGCTATACGAGCAGTACTTC. Its translation is CASSLTGQGLYEQYF.

The chain recombines TRBV28 with TRBJ1-5; D might be TRBD1 (6 bases). From germline, CDR1 is MDHEN and CDR2 SYDVKM. Trimming took 6 bases from V and 4 from J, leaving 13 bases between them. This CDR3 comprises 14 residues. CDR3 sequence (DNA): TGTGCCAGCAGCCAAAGGACAGCAAATCAGCCCCAGCATTTT. This sequence encodes CASSQRTANQPQHF.

The chain uses TRBV9 and TRBJ2-1, with 8 bases aligning to TRBD2. Per the germline V gene, CDR1 is SGDLS and CDR2 is YYNGEE. The junction had 7 bases not matched to a gene; V was cut back by 2 bases and J by 6 bases. This CDR3 comprises 15 residues. The CDR3 nucleotides are TGTGCCAGCAGCGTTCGAGCGGGGGCGCCCAATGAGCAGTTCTTC. Translating it yields CASSVRAGAPNEQFF.

The chain is built from TRBV7-2 and TRBJ2-7; a possible D gene is TRBD2 (7 bases). Trimming pared 4 bases from V and 2 bases from J, leaving 21 bases between. Germline V gene sequence: CDR1 SGHTA, CDR2 FQGNSA. This CDR3 spans 17 amino acids. The CDR3 DNA follows: TGTGCCAGCAGCTGGACCGGAGGGGGGGGCCGGCCCTACGAGCAGTACTTC. Translated, it gives CASSWTGGGGRPYEQYF.

The genes are TRBV30 and TRBJ1-2; D ambiguous. V was clipped by 0 bases and J by 6 bases, with 11 bases between them. This CDR3 has 13 amino acids. In germline, CDR1 is GTSNPN, CDR2 SVGIG (reference sequence). Here the CDR3 reads CAWSVGVADGYTF. The CDR3 nucleotides read TGTGCCTGGAGTGTGGGAGTAGCGGATGGCTACACCTTC.

A remark on this clone: Other DNA sequences in the sample encode the same CDR3. This sequence joins TRBV11-2 and TRBJ2-1, with a possible D match to TRBD1 (5 bases). CDR3 length equals 13 residues. The V and J ends lost 0 bases and 7 bases respectively, with 7 bases between them. Germline values: CDR1 SGHAT, CDR2 FQNNGV. Here the CDR3 reads CASSLDRVNEQFF. DNA for the CDR3: TGTGCCAGCAGCTTAGACAGGGTTAATGAGCAGTTCTTC.

This clone was counted only a few times. The V gene is TRBV5-8, the J gene TRBJ1-2, with 9 bases lining up with TRBD1. Germline assignment: CDR1 SGHTS and CDR2 YDEGEE. The CDR3 is made up of 15 amino acids. The V segment lost 4 bases and the J segment 0 bases; nucleotides outside the gene matches: 4. Written as DNA, the CDR3 is TGTGCCAGCAGCCCGAGGACAGGGGCTAACTATGGCTACACCTTC. Translating it yields CASSPRTGANYGYTF.

The chain carries TRBV9 and TRBJ2-3, with D possibly being TRBD1 or TRBD2 (5 bases each). The CDR3 extends over 13 amino acids. Looked up from germline, CDR1 is SGDLS and CDR2 is YYNGEE. V dropped 4 bases and J dropped 9 bases, with 15 bases sitting between them. CDR3 bases: TGTGCCAGCAGCCCCCGGGGCCCCCCGACGCAGTATTTT. Translated: CASSPRGPPTQYF.

In its sample, this clone was seen a few times. The chain joins TRBV18 to TRBJ2-7; 9 bases line up with TRBD1. This CDR3 has 13 amino acids. Looked up from germline, CDR1 is KGHSH and CDR2 is LQKENI. Losses at the gene ends were 6 bases for V and 5 bases for J; bases not matched to a gene: 5. CDR3 residues: CASSPTGGNEQYF. The CDR3 DNA is TGTGCCAGCTCCCCAACAGGGGGCAACGAGCAGTACTTC.

This clone has only a few counts. The chain couples TRBV5-1 to TRBJ2-7, with D tentatively TRBD1 or TRBD2 (7 bases each). The CDR3 is 14 residues long. Deletions cut 4 bases from V and 0 bases from J, with 11 bases between. CDR1 is SGHRS and CDR2 is YFSETQ in the germline V gene. The CDR3 nucleotides read TGCGCCAGCAGCGGGAGGGACAGCTCCTACGAGCAGTACTTC. Encoded protein: CASSGRDSSYEQYF.

The chain couples TRBV11-3 to TRBJ2-3, with TRBD2 matching 8 bases. Germline V gene lookup returns CDR1 SGHNT and CDR2 YENEEA. This CDR3 has 16 amino acids. V lost 4 bases and J lost 0; bases outside the gene matches: 6. CDR3 nucleotide sequence: TGTGCCAGCAGCTATTCCGGCGGGGGGAGCACAGATACGCAGTATTTT. Its protein is CASSYSGGGSTDTQYF.

CDR3 DNA: TGTGCCAGCTCACCACGCGGGGGCGCGTCAGACGAGCAGTACTTC. Protein product: CASSPRGGASDEQYF. V usage is TRBV18 and J usage is TRBJ2-7; D might be TRBD2 (7 bases). Trimming removed 1 base at V and 5 bases at J, with 15 bases between. The CDR3 loop spans 15 amino acids. Germline-derived CDR1 and CDR2 are KGHSH and LQKENI.

This clone was seen repeatedly, ten times or more. J is TRBJ1-3 and V is TRBV9, with D perhaps TRBD1 (6 bases). The CDR3 sequence is 16 residues long. Trimming removed 0 bases from V and 4 bases from J, with 14 bases in between. Germline values: CDR1 SGDLS, CDR2 YYNGEE. CDR3 sequence (DNA): TGTGCCAGCAGCGTAGAGCCCACAGGGCGCGGAAACACCATATATTTT. Translating gives CASSVEPTGRGNTIYF.

This clone was found a few times. CDR3 sequence (DNA): TGCGCCAGCAGCCAAGAAAAACGGTGGCCCCAGCATTTT. This translates into CASSQEKRWPQHF. V usage is TRBV4-1 and J usage is TRBJ1-5; the D is unclear. Trimming pared 0 bases from V and 9 bases from J, leaving 9 bases between. The CDR3 runs to 13 residues. Germline V gene sequence: CDR1 MGHRA, CDR2 YSYEKL.

This chain connects TRBV2 to TRBJ2-7; either TRBD1 or TRBD2 may supply D (5 bases each). This CDR3 has 12 amino acids. The ends were cut back, 5 bases at V and 11 bases at J, with 16 bases in the middle. Germline values: CDR1 SNHLY, CDR2 FYNNEI. CDR3 DNA sequence: TGTGCCAGCAGTCAGGTCAGGGCGGAGGAGTACTTC. This encodes CASSQVRAEEYF.

This clone has only one observation. This sequence joins TRBV6-6 and TRBJ2-3; maybe TRBD2 (5 bases). Germline CDR1 is MNHNY and CDR2 is SVGAGI (reference sequence). The CDR3 covers 16 residues. V shed 2 bases and J shed 2 bases, with 14 bases lying between them. CDR3 bases: TGTGCCAGCAGTTACGAGACGGGGATATACACAGATACGCAGTATTTT. Amino acid sequence: CASSYETGIYTDTQYF.

This clone occurred many times. At the DNA level, this CDR3 is encoded by other sequences in the same sample as well. This chain's CDR3 is CAWSVRGGNIQYF. The CDR3, as DNA: TGTGCCTGGAGTGTACGAGGGGGGAACATTCAGTACTTC. The genes are TRBV30 and TRBJ2-4; TRBD1 or TRBD2 may be the D gene (6 bases each). This CDR3 is built from 13 residues. CDR1 and CDR2 from the germline V gene are GTSNPN and SVGIG (reference sequence). V was shortened by 0 bases and J by 7 bases, with 10 bases between the two germline ends.

A word on this clone: The sample contains more than one DNA sequence encoding this CDR3. The chain employs TRBV18 and TRBJ2-7, with 7 bases identical to TRBD1. CDR1 KGHSH and CDR2 LQKENI come from the germline V gene. V lost 3 bases, J lost 6 bases, and 8 bases stayed unmatched. The CDR3 is 14 amino acids. The chain's CDR3 is CASSPSTGRGEQYF. CDR3 DNA sequence: TGTGCCAGCTCACCCTCGACAGGGAGAGGCGAGCAGTACTTC.

As for this clone: This same CDR3 is encoded by further DNA sequences in the sample. This chain joins TRBV7-9 and TRBJ2-3; no clear D. CDR1 is SEHNR, CDR2 FQNEAQ, per germline (reference sequence). V was cut by 1 base and J by 0 bases, with 5 bases left in between. This CDR3 has 14 amino acids. The CDR3 is CASSLVGSTDTQYF. DNA of the CDR3: TGTGCCAGCAGCTTAGTCGGTAGCACAGATACGCAGTATTTT.